This T cell receptor (delta chain) was sequenced in a study of delta chains in infants with herpesvirus infections. About this clone: Since a much larger clone is just one base distant, this may be a read error.

The CDR3 has 17 residues. Trimming shortened V by 4 bases and J by 0 bases, and 18 bases separated the two germline ends. Per germline, CDR1 TSWWSYY and CDR2 QGS. TCR cDNA was made from PBMC RNA with gamma- and delta-chain-specific primers. TCRdb reanalyzed the RT-PCR reads using CATT. The sample has 1,400 or so delta-chain clones, more than 30% seen once; the top ten hold roughly a tenth. The material sequenced was peripheral blood, taken at time point 2 of longitudinal follow-up. This receptor was identified in a human donor who was a Ugandan infant, either HIV-exposed or HIV-unexposed (not recorded which). V gene TRDV1 combines with J gene TRDJ1, with no clear D. Here the CDR3 DNA reads TGTGCTCTTGGGGGAGGGTGGGTACGCAGGGACACCGATAAACTCATCTTT. This sequence encodes CALGGGWVRRDTDKLIF.